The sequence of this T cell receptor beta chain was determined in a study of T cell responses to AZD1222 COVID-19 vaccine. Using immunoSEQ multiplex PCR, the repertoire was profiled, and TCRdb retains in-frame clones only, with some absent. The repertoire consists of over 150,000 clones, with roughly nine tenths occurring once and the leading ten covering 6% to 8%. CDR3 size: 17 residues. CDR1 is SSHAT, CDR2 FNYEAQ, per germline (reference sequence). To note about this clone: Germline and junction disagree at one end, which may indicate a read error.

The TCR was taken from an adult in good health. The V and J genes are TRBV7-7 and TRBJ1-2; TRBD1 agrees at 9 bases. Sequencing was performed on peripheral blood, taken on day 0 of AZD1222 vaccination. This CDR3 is CASSLGKTGGLPRGYTF. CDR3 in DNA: TGTGCTAGCAGCTTAGGTAAGACAGGGGGGCTCCCTAGAGGCTACACCTTC.